The clone carrying this TCR beta chain has a handful of counts. This sample stems from a study of technical replicates of blood from a few donors. The repertoire was sequenced with immunoSEQ multiplex PCR; TCRdb's copy has only in-frame clones and lacks some. The repertoire holds fewer than 90,000 clones, with over 75% as singletons. CDR3 length: 11 residues. Trimming shortened V by 2 bases and J by 7 bases, and 7 bases separated the two germline ends. Germline CDR1 and CDR2: SGHRS and YFSETQ. The receptor comes from a human donor in good health. V gene TRBV5-1 combines with J gene TRBJ2-7; D remains unclear. Sequenced: T cells isolated from PBMCs. In DNA form, the CDR3 reads TGCGCCAGCAGCTTACTGGAGGAGCAGTACTTC. Its protein is CASSLLEEQYF. Filled out from reference TRBV5-1 and TRBJ2-7, the complete variable domain reads KAGVTQTPRYLIKTRGQQVTLSCSPISGHRSVSWYQQTPGQGLQFLFEYFSETQRNKGNFPGRFSGRQFSNSRSEMNVSTLELGDSALYLCASSLLEEQYFGPGTRLTVT.